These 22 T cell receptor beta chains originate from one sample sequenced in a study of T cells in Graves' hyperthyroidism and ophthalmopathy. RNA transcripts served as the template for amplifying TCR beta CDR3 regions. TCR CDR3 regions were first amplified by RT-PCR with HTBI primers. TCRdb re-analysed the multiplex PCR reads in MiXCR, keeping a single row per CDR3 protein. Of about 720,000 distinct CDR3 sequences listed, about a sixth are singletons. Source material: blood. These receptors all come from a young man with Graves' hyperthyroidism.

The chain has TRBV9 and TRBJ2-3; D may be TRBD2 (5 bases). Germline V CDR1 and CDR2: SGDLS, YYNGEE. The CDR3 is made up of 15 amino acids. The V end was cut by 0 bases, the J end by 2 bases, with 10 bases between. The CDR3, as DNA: TGTGCCAGCAGCGTAGCTTCGGGATTCACAGATACGCAGTATTTT. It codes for CASSVASGFTDTQYF.

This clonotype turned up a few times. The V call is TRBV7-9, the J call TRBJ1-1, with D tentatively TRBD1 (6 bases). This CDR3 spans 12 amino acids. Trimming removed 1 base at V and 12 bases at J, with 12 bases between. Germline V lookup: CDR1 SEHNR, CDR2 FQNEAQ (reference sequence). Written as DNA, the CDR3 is TGTGCCAGCAGCTTAGGACAGGTCGGGACTTTCTTT. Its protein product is CASSLGQVGTFF.

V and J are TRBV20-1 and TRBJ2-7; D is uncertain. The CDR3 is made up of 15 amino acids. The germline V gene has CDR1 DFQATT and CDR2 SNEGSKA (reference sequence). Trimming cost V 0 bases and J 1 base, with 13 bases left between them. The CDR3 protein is CSARETARNSYEQYF. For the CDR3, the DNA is TGCAGTGCTAGAGAGACGGCGCGTAATTCCTACGAGCAGTACTTC.

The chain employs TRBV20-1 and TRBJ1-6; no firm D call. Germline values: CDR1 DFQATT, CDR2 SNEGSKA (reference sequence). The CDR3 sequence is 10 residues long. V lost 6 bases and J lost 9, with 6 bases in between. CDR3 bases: TGCAGTGCCGACACTTCACCCCTCCACTTT. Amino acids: CSADTSPLHF.

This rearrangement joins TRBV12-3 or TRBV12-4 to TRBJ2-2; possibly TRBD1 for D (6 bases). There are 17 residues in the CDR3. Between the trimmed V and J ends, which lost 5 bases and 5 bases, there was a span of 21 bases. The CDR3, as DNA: TGTGCCAGCAGTAGGTGGGGGCAACCTGGGGCGACCGGGGAGCTGTTTTTT. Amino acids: CASSRWGQPGATGELFF.

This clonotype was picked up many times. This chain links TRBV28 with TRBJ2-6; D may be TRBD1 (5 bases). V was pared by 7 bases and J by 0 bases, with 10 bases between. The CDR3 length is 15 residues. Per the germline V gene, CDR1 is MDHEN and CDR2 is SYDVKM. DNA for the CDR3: TGTGCCAGCAATGACAGTCCCTCTGGGGCCAACGTCCTGACTTTC. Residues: CASNDSPSGANVLTF.

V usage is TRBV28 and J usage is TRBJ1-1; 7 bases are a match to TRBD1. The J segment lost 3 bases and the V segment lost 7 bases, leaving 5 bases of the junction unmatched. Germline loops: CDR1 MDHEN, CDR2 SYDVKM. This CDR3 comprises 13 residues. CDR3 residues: CASTKGQHTEAFF. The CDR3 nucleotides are TGTGCCAGCACCAAGGGACAGCACACTGAAGCTTTCTTT.

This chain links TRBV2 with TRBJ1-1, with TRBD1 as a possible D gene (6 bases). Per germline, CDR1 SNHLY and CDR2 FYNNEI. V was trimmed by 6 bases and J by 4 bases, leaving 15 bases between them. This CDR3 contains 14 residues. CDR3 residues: CASRDQGGGTEAFF. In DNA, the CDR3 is TGTGCCAGCAGGGACCAAGGGGGGGGCACTGAAGCTTTCTTT.

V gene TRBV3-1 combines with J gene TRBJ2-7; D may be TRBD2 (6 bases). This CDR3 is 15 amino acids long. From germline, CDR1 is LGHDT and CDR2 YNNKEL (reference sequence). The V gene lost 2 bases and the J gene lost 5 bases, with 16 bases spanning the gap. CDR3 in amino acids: CASSQNRDWENEQYF. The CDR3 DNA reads TGTGCCAGCAGCCAAAACCGGGACTGGGAGAACGAGCAGTACTTC.

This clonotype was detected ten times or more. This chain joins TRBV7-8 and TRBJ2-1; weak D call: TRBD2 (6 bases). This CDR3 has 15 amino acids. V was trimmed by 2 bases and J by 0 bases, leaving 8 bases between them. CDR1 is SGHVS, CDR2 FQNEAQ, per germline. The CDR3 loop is CASSLRGVSYNEQFF. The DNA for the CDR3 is TGTGCCAGCAGCTTACGCGGGGTCTCCTACAATGAGCAGTTCTTC.

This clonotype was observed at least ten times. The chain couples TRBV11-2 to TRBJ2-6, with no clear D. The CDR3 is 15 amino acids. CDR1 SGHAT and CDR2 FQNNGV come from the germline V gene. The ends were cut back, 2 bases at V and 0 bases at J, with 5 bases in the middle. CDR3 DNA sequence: TGTGCCAGCAGCTTATTCAACTCTGGGGCCAACGTCCTGACTTTC. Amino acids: CASSLFNSGANVLTF.

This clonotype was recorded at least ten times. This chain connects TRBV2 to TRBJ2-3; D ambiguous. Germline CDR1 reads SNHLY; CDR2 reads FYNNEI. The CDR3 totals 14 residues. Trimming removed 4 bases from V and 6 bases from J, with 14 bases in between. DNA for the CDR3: TGTGCCAGCAGTGCTCAAGGGTTGGGCGATACGCAGTATTTT. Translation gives CASSAQGLGDTQYF.

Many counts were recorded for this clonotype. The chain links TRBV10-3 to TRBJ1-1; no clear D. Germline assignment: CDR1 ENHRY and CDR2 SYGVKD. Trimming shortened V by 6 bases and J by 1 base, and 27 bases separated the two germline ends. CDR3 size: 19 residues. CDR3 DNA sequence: TGTGCCATCAGAAGAACCGGAGAGGTCCCTTTCGATGAGAACACTGAAGCTTTCTTT. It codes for CAIRRTGEVPFDENTEAFF.

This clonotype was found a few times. In DNA form, the CDR3 reads TGTGCTAGTGGTTTGCTAAGGACGGGCTTCGGGTCCTATAATTCACCCCTCCACTTT. This codes for CASGLLRTGFGSYNSPLHF. V gene TRBV12-5 combines with J gene TRBJ1-6; D is ambiguous. The CDR3 is made up of 19 amino acids. Germline loops: CDR1 LGHNT, CDR2 FRNRAP. V gave up 2 bases and J gave up 1 base, with 18 bases separating them.

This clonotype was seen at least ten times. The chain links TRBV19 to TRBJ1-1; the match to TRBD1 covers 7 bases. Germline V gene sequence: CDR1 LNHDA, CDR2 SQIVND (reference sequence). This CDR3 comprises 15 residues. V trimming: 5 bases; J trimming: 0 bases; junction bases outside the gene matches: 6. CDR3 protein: CASSGLTGLNTEAFF. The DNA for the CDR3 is TGTGCCAGTAGTGGATTGACAGGGTTGAACACTGAAGCTTTCTTT.

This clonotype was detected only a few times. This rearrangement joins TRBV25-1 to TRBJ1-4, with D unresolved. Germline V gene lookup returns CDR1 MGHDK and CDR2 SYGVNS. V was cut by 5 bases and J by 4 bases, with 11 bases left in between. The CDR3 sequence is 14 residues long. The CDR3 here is CASSQGLGNEKLFF. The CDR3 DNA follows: TGTGCCAGCAGTCAAGGGCTCGGTAATGAAAAACTGTTTTTT.

CDR3 DNA: TGTGCCAGCGGACTAGATGGGTTCACCGGGGAGCTGTTTTTT. Protein sequence: CASGLDGFTGELFF. The chain is built from TRBV28 and TRBJ2-2; 7 bases agree with TRBD2. Germline lookup yields CDR1 MDHEN and CDR2 SYDVKM. The CDR3 sequence is 14 residues long. V shed 8 bases, J shed 4 bases, and the junction held 7 bases outside the gene matches.

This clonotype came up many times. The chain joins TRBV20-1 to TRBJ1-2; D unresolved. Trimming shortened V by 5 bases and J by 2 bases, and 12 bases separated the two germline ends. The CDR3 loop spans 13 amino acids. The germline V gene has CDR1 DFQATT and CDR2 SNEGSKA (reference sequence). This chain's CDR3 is CSAFFRQNYGYTF. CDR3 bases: TGCAGTGCTTTCTTCAGGCAGAACTATGGCTACACCTTC.

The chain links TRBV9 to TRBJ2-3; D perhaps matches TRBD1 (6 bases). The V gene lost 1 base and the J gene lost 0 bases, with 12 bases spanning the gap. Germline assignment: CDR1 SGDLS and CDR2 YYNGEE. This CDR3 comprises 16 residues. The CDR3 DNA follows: TGTGCCAGCAGCGTAAGGGGGAGTCAAAGCACAGATACGCAGTATTTT. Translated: CASSVRGSQSTDTQYF.

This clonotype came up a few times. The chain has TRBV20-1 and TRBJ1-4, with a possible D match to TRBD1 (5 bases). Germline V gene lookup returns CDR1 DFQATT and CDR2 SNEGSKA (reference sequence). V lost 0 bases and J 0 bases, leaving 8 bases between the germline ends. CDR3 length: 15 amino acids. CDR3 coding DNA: TGCAGTGCTAGAGAGGGGGTTGCAACTAATGAAAAACTGTTTTTT. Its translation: CSAREGVATNEKLFF.

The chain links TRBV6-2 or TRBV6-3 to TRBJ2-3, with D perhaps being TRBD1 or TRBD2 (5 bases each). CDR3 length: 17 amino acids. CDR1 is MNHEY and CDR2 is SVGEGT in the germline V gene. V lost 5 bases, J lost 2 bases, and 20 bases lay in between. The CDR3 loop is CASSDSPGRGDTDTQYF. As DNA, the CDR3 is TGTGCCAGCAGTGATTCTCCGGGACGGGGTGACACAGATACGCAGTATTTT.

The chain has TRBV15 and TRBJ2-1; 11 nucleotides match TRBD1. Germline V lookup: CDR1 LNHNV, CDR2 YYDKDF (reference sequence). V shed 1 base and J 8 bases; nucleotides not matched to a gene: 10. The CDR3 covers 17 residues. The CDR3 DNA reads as TGTGCCACCAGCAGAGTCGGGACCGGGACAGGGGGGGATGAGCAGTTCTTC. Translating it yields CATSRVGTGTGGDEQFF.